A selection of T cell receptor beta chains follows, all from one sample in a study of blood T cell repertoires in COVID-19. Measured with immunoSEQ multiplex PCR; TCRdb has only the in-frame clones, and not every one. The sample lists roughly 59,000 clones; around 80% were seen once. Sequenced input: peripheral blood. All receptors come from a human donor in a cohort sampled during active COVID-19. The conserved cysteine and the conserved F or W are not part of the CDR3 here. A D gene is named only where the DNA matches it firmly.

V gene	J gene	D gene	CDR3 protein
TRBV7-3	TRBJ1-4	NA	ASSPRGRGLINEKLF
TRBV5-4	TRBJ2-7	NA	ASSRAGSYEQY
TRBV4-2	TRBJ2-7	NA	ASSQRGGYEQY
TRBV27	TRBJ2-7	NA	ASSLSDGIDNEQY
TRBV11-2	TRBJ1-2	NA	ASSQGLNYGYT
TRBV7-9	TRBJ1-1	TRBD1	ASSSQGGTEAF
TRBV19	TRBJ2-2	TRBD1	ASRKTGANTGELF
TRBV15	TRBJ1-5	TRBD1	ATSRTGQTNQPQH
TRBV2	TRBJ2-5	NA	ASSAVSSLETQY
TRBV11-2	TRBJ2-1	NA	ASSLAGAYNEQF
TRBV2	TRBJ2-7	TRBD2	ALGLAGLYEQY
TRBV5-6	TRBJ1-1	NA	ASSLEAGDAF
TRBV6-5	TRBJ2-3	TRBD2	ASRNGGGDTQY
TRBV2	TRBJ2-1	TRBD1	ASSAGTGEF
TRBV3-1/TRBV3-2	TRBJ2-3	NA	ASSHSPRTDTQY
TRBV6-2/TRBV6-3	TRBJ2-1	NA	ASSYSLPGGRDIDEQF
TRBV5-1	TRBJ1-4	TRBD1	ASSKGDRGREKLF
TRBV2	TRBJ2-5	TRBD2	ASRGDQETQY
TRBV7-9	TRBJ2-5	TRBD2	ASNRLAGDQETQY
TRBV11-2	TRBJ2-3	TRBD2	ASSSPEQRGTDTQY
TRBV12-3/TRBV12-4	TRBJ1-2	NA	ASSLRVNYGYT
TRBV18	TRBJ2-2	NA	ASSPPFRDTGELF
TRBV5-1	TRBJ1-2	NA	ASSLNQGETNGYT
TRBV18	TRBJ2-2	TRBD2	ASSPSGTSGRGTGELF
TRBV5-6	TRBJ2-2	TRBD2	ASRNSGSAGELF
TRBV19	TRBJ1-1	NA	ASSIRGDGTEAF
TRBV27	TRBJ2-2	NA	ASSPRLFTGELF
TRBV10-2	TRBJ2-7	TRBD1	ASSESAGGYEQY
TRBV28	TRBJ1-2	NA	ASRTTGKYGYT
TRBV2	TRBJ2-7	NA	ASKPRQTEGEQY
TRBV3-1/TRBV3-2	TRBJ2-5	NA	ASSQELIEPRETQY
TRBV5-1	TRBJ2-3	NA	ASSLEGGLSTDTQY
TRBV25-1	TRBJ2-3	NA	ASGPVGVTDTQY
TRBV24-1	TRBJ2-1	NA	ATSDPGTQQF
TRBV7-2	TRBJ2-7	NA	ASSLWAGSSYEQY
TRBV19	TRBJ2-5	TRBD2	ASTGGWCKETQY
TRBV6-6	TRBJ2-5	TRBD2	ASRTGTSGHSETQY
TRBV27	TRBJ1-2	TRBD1	ASRPDRNNYGYT
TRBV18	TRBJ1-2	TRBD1	ASSQGQGASRSGYT
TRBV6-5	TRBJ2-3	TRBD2	ASRLAGTDTQY
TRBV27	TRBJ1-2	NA	ASSSSGHPGDGYT
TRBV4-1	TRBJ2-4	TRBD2	ASSQRRVAGGPLDIQY
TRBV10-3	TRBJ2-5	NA	ATRGQTQETQY
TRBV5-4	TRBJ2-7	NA	ASSIAPPGRASYEQY
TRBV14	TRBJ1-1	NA	ASSQGGGITEAF
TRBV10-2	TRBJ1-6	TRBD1	ASRETGGNSPLH
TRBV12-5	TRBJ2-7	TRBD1	ASGLVQRDRVIEQY
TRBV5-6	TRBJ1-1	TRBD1	ASSGTGALNTEAF
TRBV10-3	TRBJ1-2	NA	AITEGVGYT
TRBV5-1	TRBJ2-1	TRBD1	ASSLGLGQGVNEQF
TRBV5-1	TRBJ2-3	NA	ASSSSPTDTQY
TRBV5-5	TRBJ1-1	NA	ASTLQRNTEAF
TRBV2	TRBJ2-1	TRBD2	ASSATSGRSNEQF
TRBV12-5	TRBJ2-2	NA	ASGSYSGGELF